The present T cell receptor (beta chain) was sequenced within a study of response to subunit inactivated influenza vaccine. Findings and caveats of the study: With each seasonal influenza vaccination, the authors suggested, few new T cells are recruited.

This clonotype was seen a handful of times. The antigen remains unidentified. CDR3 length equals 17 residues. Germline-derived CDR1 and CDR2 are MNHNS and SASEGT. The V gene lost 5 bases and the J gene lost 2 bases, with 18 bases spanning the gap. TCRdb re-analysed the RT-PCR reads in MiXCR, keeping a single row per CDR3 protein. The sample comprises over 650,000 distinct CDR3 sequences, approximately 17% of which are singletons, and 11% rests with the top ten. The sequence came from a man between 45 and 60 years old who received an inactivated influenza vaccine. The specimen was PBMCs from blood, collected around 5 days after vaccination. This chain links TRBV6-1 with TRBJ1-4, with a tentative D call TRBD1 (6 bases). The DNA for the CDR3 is TGTGCCAGCAGTCCCGCAGGGGTGGGGACGACTAATGAAAAACTGTTTTTT. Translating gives CASSPAGVGTTNEKLFF.